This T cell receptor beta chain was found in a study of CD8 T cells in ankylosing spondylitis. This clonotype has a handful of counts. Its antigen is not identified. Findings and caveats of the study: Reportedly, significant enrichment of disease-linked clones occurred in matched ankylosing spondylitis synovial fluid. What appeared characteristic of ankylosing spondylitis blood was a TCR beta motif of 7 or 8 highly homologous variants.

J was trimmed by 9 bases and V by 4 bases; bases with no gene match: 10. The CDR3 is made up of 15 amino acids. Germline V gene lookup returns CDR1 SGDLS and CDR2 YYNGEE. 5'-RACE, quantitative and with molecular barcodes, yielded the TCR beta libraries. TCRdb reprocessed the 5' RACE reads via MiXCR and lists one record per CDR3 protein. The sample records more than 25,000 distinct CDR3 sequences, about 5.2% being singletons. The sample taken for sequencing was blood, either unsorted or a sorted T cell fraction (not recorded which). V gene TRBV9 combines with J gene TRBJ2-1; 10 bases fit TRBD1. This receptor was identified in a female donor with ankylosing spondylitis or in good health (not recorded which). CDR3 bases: TGTGCCAGCAGCTCCGGGACAGGGGCTTCCAGTGAGCAGTTCTTC. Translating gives CASSSGTGASSEQFF.